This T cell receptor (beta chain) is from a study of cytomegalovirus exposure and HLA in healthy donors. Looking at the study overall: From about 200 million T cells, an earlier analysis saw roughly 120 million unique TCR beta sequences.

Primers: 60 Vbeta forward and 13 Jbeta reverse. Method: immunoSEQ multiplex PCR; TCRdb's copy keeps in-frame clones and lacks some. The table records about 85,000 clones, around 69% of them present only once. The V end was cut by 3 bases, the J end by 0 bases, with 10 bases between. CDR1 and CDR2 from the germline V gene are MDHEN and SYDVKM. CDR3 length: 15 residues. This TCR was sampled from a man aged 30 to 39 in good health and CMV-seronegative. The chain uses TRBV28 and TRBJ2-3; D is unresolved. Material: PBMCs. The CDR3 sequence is CASSFVGTSTDTQYF. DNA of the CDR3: TGTGCCAGCAGTTTCGTGGGCACAAGCACAGATACGCAGTATTTT.